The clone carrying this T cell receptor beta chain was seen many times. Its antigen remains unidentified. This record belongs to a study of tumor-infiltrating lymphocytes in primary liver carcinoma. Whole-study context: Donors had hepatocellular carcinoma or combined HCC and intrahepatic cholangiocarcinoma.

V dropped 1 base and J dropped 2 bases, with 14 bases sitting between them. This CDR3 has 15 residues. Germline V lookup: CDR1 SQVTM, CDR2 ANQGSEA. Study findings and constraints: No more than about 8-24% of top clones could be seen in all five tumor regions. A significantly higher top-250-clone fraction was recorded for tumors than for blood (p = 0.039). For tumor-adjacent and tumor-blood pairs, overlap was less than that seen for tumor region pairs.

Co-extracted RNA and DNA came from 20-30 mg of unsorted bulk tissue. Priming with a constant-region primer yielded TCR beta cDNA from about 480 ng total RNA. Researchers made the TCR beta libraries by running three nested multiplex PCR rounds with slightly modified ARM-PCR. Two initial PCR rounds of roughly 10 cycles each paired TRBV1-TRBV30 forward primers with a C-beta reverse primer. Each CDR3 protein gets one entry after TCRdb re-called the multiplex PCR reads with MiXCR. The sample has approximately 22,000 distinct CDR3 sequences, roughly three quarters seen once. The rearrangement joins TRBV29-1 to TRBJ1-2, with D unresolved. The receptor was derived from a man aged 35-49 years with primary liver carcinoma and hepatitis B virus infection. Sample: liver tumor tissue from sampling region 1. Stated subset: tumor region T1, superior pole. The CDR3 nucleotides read TGCAGCGTTGAAGGCATTTTGGAGGAGAACTATGGCTACACCTTC. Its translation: CSVEGILEENYGYTF.